These 8 T cell receptor beta chains share one sample of origin, sequenced in a study of blood T cell repertoires in COVID-19. Sequenced by immunoSEQ multiplex PCR; TCRdb stores in-frame clones only, minus some. The profile shows approximately 60,000 clones, around 77% of them singletons. Sequencing was done on a sample of peripheral blood. These receptors originate from a man in his 60s with acute or convalescent COVID-19.

CDR3 DNA: TGTGCCAGCAGTACCGGACTTTTGGAGTATGGCTACACCTTC. Translated, it gives CASSTGLLEYGYTF. This chain joins TRBV2 and TRBJ1-2; D is ambiguous. This CDR3 has 14 amino acids. CDR1 SNHLY and CDR2 FYNNEI come from the germline V gene. The V end was cut by 5 bases, the J end by 5 bases, with 15 bases between.

The gene calls are TRBV23-1 and TRBJ2-7; D may be TRBD1 (5 bases). TRBV23-1 is noted as an ORF with a role that remains uncertain. This CDR3 has 15 residues. V was shortened by 4 bases and J by 3 bases, with 16 bases between the two germline ends. The CDR3 DNA is TGCGCCAGCAGTCTCCCCTCGACAGTAGTCTACGAGCAGTACTTC. This encodes CASSLPSTVVYEQYF.

The rearrangement links TRBV2 to TRBJ1-1; 11 positions agree with TRBD1. Losses at the gene ends were 6 bases for V and 3 bases for J; bases not matched to a gene: 0. The CDR3 covers 13 residues. The germline CDR1 and CDR2 sequences are SNHLY and FYNNEI. CDR3 region: CASRDRGHTEAFF. CDR3 nucleotides: TGTGCCAGCAGGGACAGGGGGCACACTGAAGCTTTCTTT.

The CDR3 DNA is TGTGCCAGTAGTATATCGCAGGCCTCCTACGAGCAGTACTTC. Encoded protein: CASSISQASYEQYF. The V call is TRBV19, the J call TRBJ2-7; the D is unclear. CDR3 length: 14 amino acids. Germline-derived CDR1 and CDR2 are LNHDA and SQIVND (reference sequence). Trimming took off 2 bases at V and 0 bases at J, with 8 bases between the two ends.

Only a few counts were recorded for this clone. This chain uses TRBV7-3 with TRBJ2-1, with 9 bases aligning to TRBD2. V shed 3 bases and J 4 bases; nucleotides not matched to a gene: 4. Germline assignment: CDR1 SGHTA and CDR2 FQGTGA. There are 15 residues in the CDR3. CDR3 protein: CASSFSGGLYNEQFF. CDR3 nucleotides: TGTGCCAGCAGCTTCAGCGGGGGGTTATACAATGAGCAGTTCTTC.

The chain uses TRBV7-9 and TRBJ2-7; tentative D call: TRBD1 (5 bases). V lost 0 bases, J lost 1 base, and 13 bases lay in between. The CDR3 sequence is 16 residues long. Germline V gene lookup returns CDR1 SEHNR and CDR2 FQNEAQ (reference sequence). CDR3 loop: CASSLAATQVSYEQYF. The DNA of the CDR3 is TGTGCCAGCAGCTTAGCCGCGACACAGGTATCCTACGAGCAGTACTTC. Together with reference TRBV7-9 and TRBJ2-7, the CDR3 gives the full variable domain: DTGVSQNPRHKITKRGQNVTFRCDPISEHNRLYWYRQTLGQGPEFLTYFQNEAQLEKSRLLSDRFSAERPKGSFSTLEIQRTEQGDSAMYLCASSLAATQVSYEQYFGPGTRLTVT.

CDR3 sequence reads: CASSQGLAGAYF. In DNA form, the CDR3 reads TGTGCCAGCAGCCAAGGGCTAGCGGGGGCCTACTTC. The genes are TRBV14 and TRBJ2-7, with 10 bases identical to TRBD2. J gave up 13 bases and V 1 base, and 4 bases lay outside the gene matches. The CDR3 loop spans 12 amino acids. The germline gives CDR1 SGHDN, CDR2 FVKESK. The variable domain in full, completed from reference TRBV14 and TRBJ2-7, reads EAGVTQFPSHSVIEKGQTVTLRCDPISGHDNLYWYRRVMGKEIKFLLHFVKESKQDESGMPNNRFLAERTGGTYSTLKVQPAELEDSGVYFCASSQGLAGAYFGPGTRLTVT.

The chain joins TRBV27 to TRBJ1-2, with 8 bases aligning to TRBD1. Germline CDR1 MNHEY, CDR2 SMNVEV (reference sequence). V lost 4 bases, J lost 8 bases, and 6 bases stayed unmatched. There are 13 residues in the CDR3. The CDR3 DNA reads as TGTGCCAGCAGTTATAACAGGGGGTACGGCTACACCTTC. This sequence encodes CASSYNRGYGYTF.